This TCR beta chain came from a study of T cell responses to AZD1222 COVID-19 vaccine. This CDR3 is built from 15 residues. Trimming took 3 bases from V and 4 from J, leaving 13 bases between them. Germline CDR1 reads KGHSH; CDR2 reads LQKENI. Using immunoSEQ multiplex PCR, the repertoire was profiled, and TCRdb retains in-frame clones only, with some absent. Among around 120,000 clones, roughly 87% were seen once, and the ten largest hold less than 2.5%. In the case of this clone: Its antigen is not identified.

General study points: Repertoires were sampled only after the peak T cell response. It should be noted that donors were predominantly white British and more often female, and clonal diversity was possibly underestimated. Only a handful of AZD1222 recipients, more than five in all, had baseline seropositivity. There were vaccine-associated CD4 TCRs across spike, dominant at 160-218 and 743-854.

The chain recombines TRBV18 with TRBJ1-3; TRBD1 might be the D (5 bases). This specimen consisted of peripheral blood, obtained 28 days after the second AZD1222 dose. The clonotype originates from an adult who received the AZD1222 COVID-19 vaccine. The CDR3: CASSPTAGSGNTIYF. CDR3 in DNA: TGTGCCAGCTCACCCACGGCAGGGAGCGGAAACACCATATATTTT.